This entry describes one TCR beta chain. The data were obtained in a study of T cells in Graves' hyperthyroidism and ophthalmopathy. CDR1 and CDR2 from the germline V gene are MNHEY and SVGEGT. The length of the CDR3 is 13 residues. The V and J ends lost 7 bases and 6 bases, in that order; junction bases with no gene match: 6. Amplification of TCR beta CDR3 regions used RNA as the template. Primed by the HTBI set, a first-round RT-PCR was run on the TCR CDR3. One entry per CDR3 protein results from TCRdb running MiXCR on the multiplex PCR reads. The sample records roughly 570,000 distinct CDR3 sequences, about 43% being singletons.

The sample consisted of peripheral blood or thyroid tissue (not recorded which). The TCR originated in a woman in her late teens or twenties with Graves' hyperthyroidism. The genes are TRBV6-2 or TRBV6-3 and TRBJ2-7; TRBD2 agrees at 10 bases. In DNA form, the CDR3 reads TGTGCCAGCACCGGACTAGCGGAGTCCGAGCAGTACTTC. Its protein is CASTGLAESEQYF.